This T cell receptor (beta chain) was recovered during a study of CD8 T cells in Susac syndrome. After extraction with the RNeasy kit, about 0.45 to 1 ug of the RNA was reverse transcribed using random hexamers. In TCRdb, the immunoSEQ multiplex PCR reads were re-called with MiXCR into one record per CDR3 protein. The data contain approximately 120,000 distinct CDR3 sequences, roughly 93% of them seen just once; the ten biggest clones take up approximately 0.29%. The germline gives CDR1 MNHNS, CDR2 SASEGT. V was pared by 6 bases and J by 3 bases, with 13 bases of the junction left unmatched. CDR3 length: 18 residues.

The clonotype was recovered from a human donor with multiple sclerosis. Material: CD8+ T cells from PBMCs. The chain carries TRBV6-1 and TRBJ1-4; 10 positions agree with TRBD1. The chain's CDR3 is CASRTSGTGVIPNEKLFF. The CDR3 nucleotides read TGTGCCAGCAGGACATCCGGGACAGGGGTTATTCCTAATGAAAAACTGTTTTTT.